Listed below are T cell receptor beta chains from one sample, sequenced in a study of human T cells and chemical hapten exposure. TCRdb processed the reads anew with MiXCR; each CDR3 protein has one entry. In the table there are about 120,000 distinct CDR3 sequences, over 7.5% of which are singletons. Sequences were obtained from whole blood. These receptors were obtained from a human donor in good health. Some clones in this sample may be carry-over from other donors' samples. The CDR3 runs from the conserved cysteine through the conserved F or W. The D gene is left open where the match is weak. A row's size may be missing; if present it is once, few, many or a size class.

D	V	size	J	DNA	CDR3
NA	TRBV2	NA	TRBJ2-2	TGTGCCAGCAGCCTAACCCACGAAGGCACCGGGGAGCTGTTTTTT	CASSLTHEGTGELFF
TRBD1	TRBV7-2	many	TRBJ1-1	TGTGCCAGCAGCCAACAGGGGCCTGAAGCTTTCTTT	CASSQQGPEAFF
TRBD1	TRBV7-9	NA	TRBJ1-2	TGTGCCAGCGGACAGGGGGCAAACTATGGCTACACCTTC	CASGQGANYGYTF
TRBD2	TRBV18	few	TRBJ2-7	TGTGCCAGCTCACCACCGGTGATAAGCGGACTAGCGACCGATAACTCCTACGAGCAGTACTTC	CASSPPVISGLATDNSYEQYF
TRBD1	TRBV6-5	NA	TRBJ2-1	TGTGCCAGCAGTTCCACCGGGACAGGCAAATACAATGAGCAGTTCTTC	CASSSTGTGKYNEQFF
NA	TRBV7-6	NA	TRBJ2-2	TGTGCCAGCAGCTCAGCCGAGGGTCCCGGGGAGCTGTTTTTT	CASSSAEGPGELFF
NA	TRBV6-2/TRBV6-3	many	TRBJ1-2	TGTGCCAGCAGCCCCCCCAGTTACTATGGCTACACCTTC	CASSPPSYYGYTF
NA	TRBV3-1	many	TRBJ2-5	TGTGCCAGCAGCTTTCGCGGTGGGGAGACCCAGTACTTC	CASSFRGGETQYF
TRBD1	TRBV28	NA	TRBJ1-2	TGTGCCAGCAGTCCTGACAGGGGGCCCACTAACTATGGCTACACCTTC	CASSPDRGPTNYGYTF
NA	TRBV29-1	few	TRBJ2-3	TGCAGCGTCGCCGGAGGGGGGTTGGGCACAGATACGCAGTATTTT	CSVAGGGLGTDTQYF
NA	TRBV20-1	NA	TRBJ2-5	TGCAGTGCGGCTAACCACAGCGCAGAGACCCAGTACTTC	CSAANHSAETQYF
TRBD2	TRBV7-9	NA	TRBJ2-2	TGTGCCAGCAGCTCCCCTACAAGCGGGGAATTTTCCGGGGAGCTGTTTTTT	CASSSPTSGEFSGELFF
TRBD1	TRBV11-2	many	TRBJ1-6	TGTGCCAGCAGCCAGACAGGGTTAGGATCACCCCTCCACTTT	CASSQTGLGSPLHF
NA	TRBV15	few	TRBJ2-1	TGTGCCACCAGCAGAGATCGCCACAATGAGCAGTTCTTC	CATSRDRHNEQFF
TRBD2	TRBV20-1	many	TRBJ2-3	TGCAGTGCTAGAGAGTTAGCGGGGGGGAGGAATACGCAGTATTTT	CSARELAGGRNTQYF
TRBD2	TRBV29-1	many	TRBJ2-1	TGCAGCGTTGATGCGGGGGGGCTGGCCTACAATGAGCAGTTCTTC	CSVDAGGLAYNEQFF
TRBD2	TRBV6-6	NA	TRBJ2-3	TGTGCCAGCCAAGCGGGGGGCACAGATACGCAGTATTTT	CASQAGGTDTQYF
TRBD1	TRBV12-3/TRBV12-4	NA	TRBJ1-6	TGTGCCAGCAGTCTCGGGACAGTCTATAATTCACCCCTCCACTTT	CASSLGTVYNSPLHF
NA	TRBV12-3/TRBV12-4	many	TRBJ1-1	TGTGCCAGCAGTTATCGGACAGTGAACACTGAAGCTTTCTTT	CASSYRTVNTEAFF
TRBD1	TRBV20-1	many	TRBJ1-2	TGCAGTGCTACAGACAGGGGCGTTTACACCTTC	CSATDRGVYTF
NA	TRBV7-2	many	TRBJ1-6	TGTGCCAGCAGCTTACCCCCCGATCAGGGGTATAATTCACCCCTCCACTTT	CASSLPPDQGYNSPLHF
TRBD1	TRBV14	NA	TRBJ2-3	TGTGCCAGCAGCCCGCGGACAGGTTTCCTCACAGATACGCAGTATTTT	CASSPRTGFLTDTQYF
TRBD1	TRBV27	many	TRBJ2-5	TGTGCCAGCAGTCGATACGGGGACAGGTCCCAAGAGACCCAGTACTTC	CASSRYGDRSQETQYF
NA	TRBV12-3/TRBV12-4	many	TRBJ1-1	TGTGCCAGCAGTTTCGGGAAAAACACTGAAGCTTTCTTT	CASSFGKNTEAFF
NA	TRBV28	NA	TRBJ1-6	TGTGCCAGCAGTTCACGGATAAATTCACCCCTCCACTTT	CASSSRINSPLHF
TRBD1	TRBV6-2/TRBV6-3	many	TRBJ1-5	TGTGCCAGCAGTTACTCGAGGGACAGGGTGAATCAGCCCCAGCATTTT	CASSYSRDRVNQPQHF
NA	TRBV4-2	few	TRBJ2-7	TGTGCCAGCAGCCCAGGGGCAGCTTCCTACGAGCAGTACTTC	CASSPGAASYEQYF
TRBD1	TRBV18	NA	TRBJ2-7	TGTGCCAGCTCACCACAAACAGGGGGCGCCGACGAGCAGTACTTC	CASSPQTGGADEQYF
NA	TRBV4-3	few	TRBJ2-5	TGCGCCAGCAGCCAAGAAGGTACAGGGCAAGAGACCCAGTACTTC	CASSQEGTGQETQYF
NA	TRBV11-2	NA	TRBJ2-5	TGTGCCAGCAGCTTGTACATAGCGGCTCAAGAGACCCAGTACTTC	CASSLYIAAQETQYF
NA	TRBV7-9	NA	TRBJ1-2	TGTGCCAGCAGCTTGAAGGAGAGCAACTATGGCTACACCTTC	CASSLKESNYGYTF
TRBD2	TRBV20-1	NA	TRBJ2-2	TGCAGTGCTAGAGTTGGGACTAACCGGGTCACCGGGGAGCTGTTTTTT	CSARVGTNRVTGELFF
TRBD2	TRBV20-1	NA	TRBJ2-3	TGCAGTGCTAGCTCTAGCGGGAGGACAGATACGCAGTATTTT	CSASSSGRTDTQYF
NA	TRBV9	NA	TRBJ1-2	TGTGCCAGCGGCAAAAAGGACCGCTACACCTTC	CASGKKDRYTF
TRBD1	TRBV19	few	TRBJ1-1	TGTGCCAGTAGGGGGGACAGCATGAACACTGAAGCTTTCTTT	CASRGDSMNTEAFF
TRBD2	TRBV10-3	few	TRBJ2-3	TGTGCCATCAGGCCCCTAGCGGGGGGGCCCGATACGCAGTATTTT	CAIRPLAGGPDTQYF
TRBD2	TRBV9	NA	TRBJ2-3	TGTGCCAGCAGCGTACGAGCGGGGAGTACAGATACGCAGTATTTT	CASSVRAGSTDTQYF
NA	TRBV24-1	few	TRBJ2-2	TGTGCCACCAGTGACTCGGGCCCGAACACCGGGGAGCTGTTTTTT	CATSDSGPNTGELFF
NA	TRBV24-1	NA	TRBJ2-1	TGTGCCACCAGAGACAGCCAGGGATCCGATGAGCAGTTCTTC	CATRDSQGSDEQFF
NA	TRBV29-1	NA	TRBJ2-1	TGCAGCGTTGACCGGGGATATGAGCAGTTCTTC	CSVDRGYEQFF
TRBD2	TRBV7-8	NA	TRBJ2-1	TGTGCCAGCAGCGCGGGACTAGCGGGGGGCGCCTTAGGACCCGTTGAGCAGTTCTTC	CASSAGLAGGALGPVEQFF
NA	TRBV4-2	many	TRBJ1-2	TGTGCCAGCAGCCAAGATCCAGCCCTTAACTATGGCTACACCTTC	CASSQDPALNYGYTF
TRBD2	TRBV12-3/TRBV12-4	NA	TRBJ2-1	TGTGCCAGCACCGACCCCCGGACTAGCGGGGGGTCCTACAATGAGCAGTTCTTC	CASTDPRTSGGSYNEQFF
NA	TRBV12-3/TRBV12-4	NA	TRBJ2-1	TGTGCCAGCAGTGGGAGGCGGGGACTGGCGGATGAGCAGTTCTTC	CASSGRRGLADEQFF
TRBD2	TRBV29-1	many	TRBJ2-1	TGCAGCGTTGAATTGTTAGCGGGAGAGGAGCAGTTCTTC	CSVELLAGEEQFF
NA	TRBV28	many	TRBJ2-5	TGTGCCAGCAGTTTACAGGGCTCCCAAGAGACCCAGTACTTC	CASSLQGSQETQYF
TRBD1	TRBV27	NA	TRBJ2-7	TGTGCCAGCAGTTTCGACAGGGGGCGCCCCTACGAGCAGTACTTC	CASSFDRGRPYEQYF
TRBD1	TRBV30	few	TRBJ1-6	TGTGCCTGGAACCCGGGACAGGGGAATTCACCCCTCCACTTT	CAWNPGQGNSPLHF
NA	TRBV4-1	few	TRBJ2-7	TGCGCCAGCAGCCAAGTCGGCTTTCGGGGGTGGGACGAGCAGTACTTC	CASSQVGFRGWDEQYF
NA	TRBV5-6	many	TRBJ1-2	TGTGCCAGCATCTTTGGACAGTCTAACTATGGCTACACCTTC	CASIFGQSNYGYTF
TRBD2	TRBV29-1	NA	TRBJ2-1	TGCAGCGTTGTGGAACGGGAGGTCGATGAGCAGTTCTTC	CSVVEREVDEQFF
NA	TRBV7-9	NA	TRBJ1-2	TGTGCCAGCAGCATTCAAGGGGGTGACTATGGCTACACCTTC	CASSIQGGDYGYTF
NA	TRBV19	NA	TRBJ2-7	TGTGCCAGTAGTACCCCGGTTTGGTCCTACGAGCAGTACTTC	CASSTPVWSYEQYF
NA	TRBV6-5	NA	TRBJ2-2	TGTGCCAGCAGTTACGGCGGTTCAAACACCGGGGAGCTGTTTTTT	CASSYGGSNTGELFF
NA	TRBV5-1	many	TRBJ2-7	TGCGCCAGCAGCTCCCGGACGGCCAGCTCCTACGAGCAGTACTTC	CASSSRTASSYEQYF
TRBD1	TRBV5-1	NA	TRBJ2-7	TGCGCCAGCAGCTTGGCCGGGACAGGGCGGGAGCAGTACTTC	CASSLAGTGREQYF